This entry lists 5 T cell receptor beta chains sequenced from one sample in a study of cytomegalovirus exposure and HLA in healthy donors. Assay used: immunoSEQ multiplex PCR; TCRdb lists only in-frame clones, some missing. The top ten clones hold approximately 1.2% of a sample with about 350,000 clones, around 87% of them seen once. The sample taken for sequencing was PBMCs. Receptors were obtained from a woman aged 30 to 39 in good health and CMV-seropositive.

This chain connects TRBV13 to TRBJ2-3; D is tentatively TRBD1 or TRBD2 (5 bases each). CDR3 length equals 16 residues. Looked up from germline, CDR1 is PRHDT and CDR2 is FYEKMQ (reference sequence). Trimming cost V 3 bases and J 2 bases, with 15 bases left between them. The CDR3 region has the DNA TGTGCCAGCAGCTTCCGGGACCTAAGCCCCACAGATACGCAGTATTTT. It encodes CASSFRDLSPTDTQYF. Together with reference TRBV13 and TRBJ2-3, the CDR3 gives the full variable domain: AAGVIQSPRHLIKEKRETATLKCYPIPRHDTVYWYQQGPGQDPQFLISFYEKMQSDKGSIPDRFSAQQFSDYHSELNMSSLELGDSALYFCASSFRDLSPTDTQYFGPGTRLTVL.

About this clone itself: One end of the junction fails to match germline, which may point to a read error. The V call is TRBV6-5, the J call TRBJ1-3, with no clear D. The CDR3 loop spans 15 amino acids. The germline CDR1 and CDR2 sequences are MNHEY and SVGAGI. The CDR3 reads CASSYSGASGNTIYF. In nucleotides, the CDR3 is TGTGCCAGCAGCTACTCAGGCGCGTCCGGAAACACCATATATTTT.

The V and J genes are TRBV10-3 and TRBJ2-7, with TRBD1 matching 9 bases. The J segment lost 4 bases and the V segment lost 6 bases, leaving 4 bases of the junction unmatched. The CDR3 runs to 13 residues. The germline V gene encodes CDR1 ENHRY and CDR2 SYGVKD. CDR3 sequence (DNA): TGTGCCATCAGGACAGGGGGTTCGTACGAGCAGTACTTC. Amino acids: CAIRTGGSYEQYF.

In its sample, this clone was seen a few times. This rearrangement joins TRBV7-2 to TRBJ2-7; D gene uncertain. Germline-derived CDR1 and CDR2 are SGHTA and FQGNSA. Deletions cut 4 bases from V and 3 bases from J, with 4 bases between. The CDR3 sequence is 11 residues long. CDR3 nucleotide sequence: TGTGCCAGCAGCTCCCTCTACGAGCAGTACTTC. Translated, it gives CASSSLYEQYF.

The V and J genes are TRBV27 and TRBJ2-1, with D hard to call. The V gene lost 5 bases and the J gene lost 0 bases, with 5 bases spanning the gap. Germline V CDR1 and CDR2: MNHEY, SMNVEV (reference sequence). The CDR3 has 13 amino acids. The CDR3 nucleotides are TGTGCCAGCAGTCAGTACTCCTACAATGAGCAGTTCTTC. Translation gives CASSQYSYNEQFF.